One sample yielded the 14 T cell receptor beta chains listed below, sequenced in a study of T cell responses to AZD1222 COVID-19 vaccine. Measured with immunoSEQ multiplex PCR; TCRdb has only the in-frame clones, and not every one. The profile shows some 140,000 clones, 70% to 90% of them singletons. The sequencing used peripheral blood, collected on day 0 of AZD1222 vaccination. The receptor source for this set is an adult in good health.

This clone was counted between two and nine times. The CDR3 sequence is CASSTGTVGYEQYF. The CDR3 DNA is TGTGCCAGCAGTACGGGGACAGTTGGTTACGAGCAGTACTTC. This sequence joins TRBV6-5 and TRBJ2-7, with 7 bases fitting TRBD1. This CDR3 is 14 amino acids long. Germline V lookup: CDR1 MNHEY, CDR2 SVGAGI. V dropped 5 bases and J dropped 4; count of bases not matched to a gene: 8.

This chain connects TRBV3-1 (or the pseudogene TRBV3-2) to TRBJ2-3; 9 bases are a match to TRBD2. J was trimmed by 4 bases and V by 4 bases; bases with no gene match: 6. This CDR3 has 15 residues. Germline CDR1 is LGHDT and CDR2 is YNNKEL (reference sequence). The CDR3 spells CASSPEREAPDTQYF. The CDR3 coding sequence is TGTGCCAGCAGCCCTGAGCGGGAGGCCCCAGATACGCAGTATTTT.

The chain employs TRBV27 and TRBJ1-2, with a tentative D call TRBD1 (6 bases). The CDR3 length is 14 residues. Trimming took off 5 bases at V and 5 bases at J, with 15 bases between the two ends. Looked up from germline, CDR1 is MNHEY and CDR2 is SMNVEV (reference sequence). The CDR3 region is CASSPGRGAYGYTF. CDR3 DNA: TGTGCCAGCAGTCCCGGCAGGGGCGCTTATGGCTACACCTTC.

The chain couples TRBV11-3 to TRBJ2-7, with D tentatively TRBD1 (6 bases). V was cut by 4 bases and J by 0 bases, with 19 bases left in between. The CDR3 is 17 residues long. Germline assignment: CDR1 SGHNT and CDR2 YENEEA. CDR3 sequence (DNA): TGTGCCAGCAGCTCAACCGGGACACAAATTTCCTCCTACGAGCAGTACTTC. Translated: CASSSTGTQISSYEQYF.

This chain joins TRBV19 and TRBJ2-1, with 7 bases lining up with TRBD2. Germline-derived CDR1 and CDR2 are LNHDA and SQIVND (reference sequence). The CDR3 extends over 14 amino acids. J gave up 5 bases and V 6 bases, and 7 bases lay outside the gene matches. The CDR3 DNA reads TGTGCCAGTAGGGCGGGACTACGGGACAATGAGCAGTTCTTC. Residues: CASRAGLRDNEQFF.

The rearrangement uses TRBV24-1 and TRBJ2-6; weak D call: TRBD1 (6 bases). This CDR3 is built from 18 residues. The V gene lost 2 bases and the J gene lost 2 bases, with 15 bases spanning the gap. Per the germline V gene, CDR1 is KGHDR and CDR2 is SFDVKD. This CDR3 reads CATSDSGTTFTGANVLTF. CDR3 DNA: TGTGCCACCAGTGATTCGGGGACAACCTTCACTGGGGCCAACGTCCTGACTTTC.

The rearrangement uses TRBV5-6 and TRBJ2-7; 10 bases map to TRBD2. The CDR3 spans 15 residues. Trimming at V came to 4 bases and at J to 1 base, leaving 5 bases not matched to a gene. Per germline, CDR1 SGHDT and CDR2 YYEEEE. CDR3 protein: CASSPVAGGSYEQYF. DNA for the CDR3: TGTGCCAGCAGCCCAGTAGCGGGGGGTTCCTACGAGCAGTACTTC. Supplemented by reference TRBV5-6 and TRBJ2-7, the full variable domain reads DAGVTQSPTHLIKTRGQQVTLRCSPKSGHDTVSWYQQALGQGPQFIFQYYEEEERQRGNFPDRFSGHQFPNYSSELNVNALLLGDSALYLCASSPVAGGSYEQYFGPGTRLTVT.

The gene calls are TRBV5-1 and TRBJ2-1; D not certain. The germline CDR1 and CDR2 sequences are SGHRS and YFSETQ. This CDR3 is 15 amino acids long. Trimming took 0 bases from V and 0 from J, leaving 7 bases between them. DNA of the CDR3: TGCGCCAGCAGCTTGGAAAGGAGCTCCTACAATGAGCAGTTCTTC. It yields the protein CASSLERSSYNEQFF.

This chain connects TRBV12-5 to TRBJ1-1, with D possibly TRBD1 on 6 matching bases. Trimming cost V 11 bases and J 11 bases, with 21 bases left between them. Germline lookup yields CDR1 LGHNT and CDR2 FRNRAP. CDR3 length equals 12 residues. The CDR3: CASYRDGEGAFF. Written as DNA, the CDR3 is TGTGCTTCATACAGGGACGGGGAAGGGGCTTTCTTT.

This chain connects TRBV27 to TRBJ1-5, with D tentatively TRBD1 (6 bases). Germline CDR1 and CDR2: MNHEY and SMNVEV (reference sequence). This CDR3 has 15 amino acids. Trimming took 1 base from V and 6 from J, leaving 13 bases between them. CDR3 sequence reads: CASSLFGTPSQPQHF. The DNA for the CDR3 is TGTGCCAGCAGTTTATTTGGGACACCCAGTCAGCCCCAGCATTTT.

The genes are TRBV9 and TRBJ2-2, with TRBD2 matching 7 bases. The CDR3 sequence is 14 residues long. Germline V gene lookup returns CDR1 SGDLS and CDR2 YYNGEE. J gave up 5 bases and V 7 bases, and 8 bases lay outside the gene matches. Written as DNA, the CDR3 is TGTGCCAGCGGGGGGAGGGCCAGGACCGGGGAGCTGTTTTTT. This sequence encodes CASGGRARTGELFF. Combining the CDR3 with reference TRBV9 and TRBJ2-2 gives the whole variable domain DSGVTQTPKHLITATGQRVTLRCSPRSGDLSVYWYQQSLDQGLQFLIQYYNGEERAKGNILERFSAQQFPDLHSELNLSSLELGDSALYFCASGGRARTGELFFGEGSRLTVL.

The chain uses TRBV4-3 and TRBJ2-2; 10 bases are shared with TRBD2. J was trimmed by 6 bases and V by 2 bases; bases with no gene match: 6. The germline V gene has CDR1 LGHNA and CDR2 YSLEER. This CDR3 is built from 16 residues. The CDR3 coding sequence is TGCGCCAGCAGCCAATCTCTAGCGGGAGTTGCCGGGGAGCTGTTTTTT. Translation gives CASSQSLAGVAGELFF.

The rearrangement uses TRBV11-1 and TRBJ2-7; no definite D call. The CDR3 sequence is 13 residues long. Trimming shortened V by 4 bases and J by 4 bases, and 11 bases separated the two germline ends. The germline V gene has CDR1 SGHAT and CDR2 FQDESV (reference sequence). CDR3 nucleotides: TGTGCCAGCAGCTCCCCAGCCTTTTACGAGCAGTACTTC. It is translated as CASSSPAFYEQYF.

The chain employs TRBV5-6 and TRBJ2-7; 9 bases are shared with TRBD2. From germline, CDR1 is SGHDT and CDR2 YYEEEE. The CDR3 is made up of 15 amino acids. V lost 1 base, J lost 5 bases, and 7 bases stayed unmatched. The CDR3 sequence is CASSLPAGGSNEQYF. The CDR3 bases are TGTGCCAGCAGCTTGCCAGCGGGAGGTAGCAACGAGCAGTACTTC.